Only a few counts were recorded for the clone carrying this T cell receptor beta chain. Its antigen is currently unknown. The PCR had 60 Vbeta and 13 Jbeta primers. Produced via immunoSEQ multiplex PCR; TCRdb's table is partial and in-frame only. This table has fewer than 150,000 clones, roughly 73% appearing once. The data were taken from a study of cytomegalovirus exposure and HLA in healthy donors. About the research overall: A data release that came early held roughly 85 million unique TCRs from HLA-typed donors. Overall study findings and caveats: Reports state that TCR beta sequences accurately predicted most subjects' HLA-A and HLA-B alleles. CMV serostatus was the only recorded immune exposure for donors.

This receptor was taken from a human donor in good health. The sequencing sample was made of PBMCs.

The CDR3 DNA reads as TGTGCCAGCAGTTACGAAGGCAGGGGTTCTGAAGCTTTCTTT. Translated: CASSYEGRGSEAFF. The rearrangement uses TRBV6-5 and TRBJ1-1; D is possibly TRBD1 (6 bases). The CDR3 is 14 residues long. Trimming cost V 2 bases and J 6 bases, with 13 bases left between them. Germline V lookup: CDR1 MNHEY, CDR2 SVGAGI.